This is a list of T cell receptor beta chains from one sample in a study of response to subunit inactivated influenza vaccine. MiXCR, applied by TCRdb to the RT-PCR reads, yields one record per CDR3 protein. The sample contains about 780,000 distinct CDR3 sequences, approximately 17% of which appear only once. The input for sequencing was PBMCs from blood, taken about 5 days after vaccination. The receptor set was obtained from a man aged 50 to 59 who received an inactivated influenza vaccine. CDR3s include the opening cysteine and the closing phenylalanine or tryptophan. A D gene is named only where the DNA matches it firmly. Not all rows give a size; the values are once, few, many and, for expanded clones, a class.

clone_size j_call cdr3_length d_call v_call cdr3_aa cdr3_nt
once TRBJ2-2 16 . TRBV5-1 CASSPSSIENTGELFF TGCGCCAGCAGCCCCTCCAGTATTGAGAACACCGGGGAGCTGTTTTTT
few TRBJ2-5 18 TRBD1 TRBV5-1 CASSPRLRGPFWRETQYF TGCGCCAGCAGCCCGAGGCTCAGGGGGCCGTTTTGGAGAGAGACCCAGTACTTC
few TRBJ1-5 15 . TRBV28 CASTLAGVGNQPQHF TGTGCCAGCACCCTGGCCGGGGTAGGGAATCAGCCCCAGCATTTT
few TRBJ2-3 14 TRBD2 TRBV4-2 CASSTQRETDTQYF TGTGCCAGCAGCACTCAGCGGGAGACAGATACGCAGTATTTT
many TRBJ2-2 13 . TRBV5-6 CASSLDDTGELFF TGTGCCAGCAGCTTGGATGACACCGGGGAGCTGTTTTTT
. TRBJ1-1 17 . TRBV7-2 CASSPYNQGHLNTEAFF TGTGCCAGCAGCCCCTATAACCAGGGACACCTGAACACTGAAGCTTTCTTT
few TRBJ2-7 13 . TRBV20-1 CSARRLTQYEQYF TGCAGTGCTCGCCGACTAACCCAATACGAGCAGTACTTC
few TRBJ2-1 15 . TRBV15 CATSGGTVGTNEQFF TGTGCCACCAGCGGGGGGACGGTCGGGACCAATGAGCAGTTCTTC
few TRBJ2-1 17 . TRBV3-1 CASSRGPPNFPYNEQFF TGTGCCAGCAGCCGAGGACCTCCGAATTTCCCCTACAATGAGCAGTTCTTC
. TRBJ2-7 14 TRBD1 TRBV13 CASSGTGGNYEQYF TGTGCCAGCAGCGGGACAGGGGGCAACTACGAGCAGTACTTC
many TRBJ1-1 10 . TRBV29-1 CSVYYIEAFF TGCAGCGTGTACTACATTGAAGCTTTCTTT
. TRBJ2-7 13 . TRBV10-3 CAISESTGIEQYF TGTGCCATCAGTGAGTCGACGGGAATAGAGCAGTACTTC
. TRBJ2-3 17 TRBD2 TRBV5-4 CASSPSPSAGGSTSQYF TGTGCCAGCAGCCCCAGCCCCTCAGCGGGAGGGTCCACATCGCAGTATTTT
. TRBJ2-2 15 TRBD1 TRBV3-1 CASSPYGTDTGELFF TGTGCCAGCAGTCCATACGGGACAGACACCGGGGAGCTGTTTTTT
. TRBJ2-3 16 TRBD2 TRBV7-9 CASSTHMGLEGNTQYF TGTGCCAGCAGCACACATATGGGACTAGAAGGCAATACGCAGTATTTT
. TRBJ2-1 13 . TRBV7-3 CASSLTQNREQFF TGTGCCAGCAGCTTAACCCAGAACCGTGAGCAGTTCTTC
. TRBJ2-7 17 TRBD1 TRBV4-3 CASSQVMLTGASYEQYF TGCGCCAGCAGCCAAGTTATGTTAACAGGGGCATCCTACGAGCAGTACTTC
. TRBJ2-3 15 . TRBV5-5 CASRKTGQPTDTQYF TGTGCCAGCAGGAAGACAGGACAGCCTACAGATACGCAGTATTTT
. TRBJ2-7 14 . TRBV5-1 CASSLKGPPDEQYF TGCGCCAGCAGCTTGAAGGGTCCCCCGGACGAGCAGTACTTC
once TRBJ2-4 15 . TRBV2 CASRGNRRGKNIQYF TGTGCCAGCAGGGGCAATAGGAGGGGCAAAAACATTCAGTACTTC
few TRBJ2-1 15 TRBD2 TRBV20-1 CSARDISGRINEQFF TGCAGTGCTAGAGATATTAGCGGGAGGATCAATGAGCAGTTCTTC
. TRBJ2-1 13 . TRBV20-1 CSAPGSLLSEQFF TGCAGTGCTCCCGGATCTCTTCTCTCCGAGCAGTTCTTC
. TRBJ2-3 15 TRBD2 TRBV7-2 CASSLRRGGADTQYF TGTGCCAGCAGCTTGAGACGGGGGGGCGCAGATACGCAGTATTTT
. TRBJ2-7 15 . TRBV5-1 CASSLGSEGFHEQYF TGCGCCAGCAGCTTGGGGTCGGAGGGATTCCACGAGCAGTACTTC
. TRBJ2-7 15 TRBD1 TRBV7-9 CASSSVTGASYEQYF TGTGCCAGCAGCTCCGTGACAGGGGCGAGCTACGAGCAGTACTTC
. TRBJ2-2 15 TRBD1 TRBV20-1 CSALDRGRNTGELFF TGCAGTGCTCTTGACAGGGGAAGGAACACCGGGGAGCTGTTTTTT
many TRBJ1-1 13 . TRBV4-3 CASSQEESTEAFF TGCGCCAGCAGCCAAGAAGAATCCACTGAAGCTTTCTTT